This T cell receptor (beta chain) was found in a study of shared clonotypes between healthy human individuals (TCRdb year 2020). About the full investigation: Three men and two women, aged 18 to 49 years, made up the cohort. To estimate repertoire size and how much clonotypes are shared between individuals, the study performed deep sequencing of blood TCR repertoires from about five healthy adults. To increase sequencing depth and limit assay-specific biases, TCR repertoire library preparation and sequencing were carried out by different laboratories using diverse techniques. Each donor's leukapheresis produced roughly between roughly 0.85 and 10 billion PBMCs. For each donor, CD4 naive and CD4 memory were each given three plates, CD8 naive was given two plates, and CD8 memory was given one plate.

Ten or more counts support this clone. The specificity of this receptor is unknown. Base qualities are not at hand, and no much larger clone is one base apart. Using the deep immunoSEQ assay, multiplex PCR amplified TCR CDR3 regions from genomic DNA. Extracted genomic DNA from each cell subset was distributed evenly across all wells of several immunoSEQ 96-well plates, and each plate was treated as a replicate. For sorted subsets, each replicate PCR was loaded with about 0.2 ug genomic DNA, equivalent to 30,000 or so T cell genomes. The purified libraries were quantified using a Qubit 3.0 fluorometer, sized with a Bioanalyzer 2100, and then quantified again using the KAPA Library Quantification kit. Every immunoSEQ 96-well plate was sequenced on a separate single-read 150-cycle Illumina NextSeq 550 flow cell. As for the authors' bioinformatics: The immunoSEQ output contained only junctional sequences without quality scores, so filtering could not match that applied to full-length reads. Sequences were annotated with PyIR, a Python wrapper for IgBLAST v1.9, using IMGT germline references to assign V/J genes and CDR3. Reads with weak V/J assignments (E-value above 1e-6), missing CDR3, stop codons, out-of-frame junctions, or ambiguous translated residues were removed. V3J clonotypes were defined by identical inferred V gene, J gene, and CDR3 amino acid sequence. The percentage overlap between two repertoires was calculated by dividing the number of shared unique clonotypes by the size of the smaller repertoire. RTK rarefaction, the Chao1 estimator, and Recon v2.1 estimates of unobserved clonotypes were used to assess repertoire richness. Generation probabilities for all TCRbeta clonotypes obtained by the gDNA method from a handful of donors were computed using OLGA. TCRdb took this table from immuneACCESS and kept in-frame rearrangements with V and J called. Such tables lack part of the clones; where checked against another copy, unresolved V genes explain under half of the gap, and the rest is unexplained. That table is the source of V, J and clone size, and D and trimming were worked out from the DNA. The sample data list 100,000 or so clones, and approximately 65% of these were observed just once. Over 20% of the sample lies in the top ten.

CDR1 MRHNA and CDR2 SNTAGT were looked up in the germline V gene. Including the terminal cysteine and phenylalanine, the CDR3 comprises 16 residues. Only CDR3 DNA remains: 48 bases, in frame from the first base. After removal of 3 bases from V and 7 bases from J, the junction retains 7 bases not matched to a gene. Points the paper makes about the study in general: Clonotypes shared by all four sorted-subset donors showed higher generation probabilities than non-shared clonotypes. Estimated clonotype richness was generally larger for naive than for memory subsets. The genetic and exposure-history diversity represented was limited by the small number of donors. When a few donors were compared, the shared fraction of clonotypes was around 5% for naive CD4, around 4% for naive CD8, 2% to 2.5% for memory CD4, and 0.3% to 0.5% for memory CD8. Incomplete sequencing was indicated by rarefaction of sorted-subset datasets, despite the large sequencing depth. Sampling was limited to blood, and TCR repertoires in tissue likely differ from TCR repertoires in blood. Pairwise subsampling indicated that sequencing depth was expected to affect the degree of clonotype sharing among donors.

The donors were healthy, HIV-negative adults with no recently reported acute infections or vaccinations. Every donor was a Caucasian adult living in Nashville, Tennessee, USA. CD8 memory samples combined magnetically selected CD45RO+ cells with CCR7-negative CD45RA+ effector memory (TemRA) cells. Blood was collected by leukapheresis, and PBMCs were isolated by Ficoll-Histopaque density gradient centrifugation and then cryopreserved in liquid nitrogen vapor phase. Analytical flow cytometry was used to check the purity and quantity of every magnetically sorted T cell population. Genomic DNA was isolated from every sorted fraction and measured by UV absorbance on a Nanodrop 2000c.

The sequenced material came from memory CD8+ T cells sorted from blood. What the cell subset or site label conveys for this sample: CD45RO+ cells pooled with CCR7-negative TemRA cells. This TCR came from a woman in her 30s in good health. In this chain, TRBV6-4 is recombined with TRBJ2-1, with TRBD2 matching 12 junction bases. The CDR3 in this case is CASSDETSGSWNEQFF. The nucleotide sequence is given as TGTGCCAGCAGTGATGAGACTAGCGGGAGTTGGAATGAGCAGTTCTTC.